Below, one T cell receptor (beta chain) is given with its context. The antigen it binds to is not known. Qualities for individual bases were not recorded, and no much larger clone is one base off. These data come from a study of regulatory T cells in long-lasting Graves disease (dated by TCRdb to the early 2020s). Broadly, across the study: Persistent Graves' disease was defined as antithyroid drug treatment for over 5 years with persistently positive TSH receptor autoantibodies. A total of around 35 samples underwent TCR sequencing, from roughly 13 patients with persistent Graves' disease and 20 patients with newly diagnosed Graves' disease. Patients with persistent Graves' disease were compared with patients with newly diagnosed Graves' disease using TCR sequencing and RNA sequencing of peripheral blood. The study took place in China and was registered as a clinical trial. Antithyroid drugs had been taken for about 10.3 years on average by persistent Graves' disease patients in the clinical cohort. Summary of the overall study and its limitations: The small sample size was acknowledged by the authors as a limitation that may reduce accuracy. Peripheral blood alone was examined, since thyroid tissue, which constituted the primary lesion, could not be accessed. Sequencing and analysis were restricted to the TCR beta chain. More public clonotypes were shared among persistent patients (around 3,000) than among newly diagnosed patients (roughly 1,000). Persistent Graves' disease patients showed lower TCR Shannon entropy and fewer highly expanded clones than newly diagnosed patients, suggesting clonal expansion. Preferential use of TRBV28, TRBJ1-2 and TRBJ2-5 was observed in persistent disease, whereas TRBV20-1 and TRBJ2-1 were favored in newly diagnosed disease.

The CDR3 measures 12 amino acids from cysteine to phenylalanine. Only the CDR3 part of the read is kept: 36 bases, read in frame from the first base. V is clipped by 3 bases and J by 6 bases, and the sequence between their germline boundaries is 9 bases long. CDR1 DFQATT and CDR2 SNEGSKA are derived from the germline V gene (reference sequence). The library was built by means of multiplex PCR. The instrument was an Illumina HiSeq 4000. TCR beta libraries were built with iRepertoire HTBI primers and Arm-PCR amplification of CDR3 regions. PCR products were gel purified before sequencing. From the authors' description of their analysis: Gene usage analysis of CDR3 amino acid clonotypes used the 62 TRBV and 14 TRBJ segments found across samples. COPE and FqMerger were used to merge the filtered high-quality paired reads into contigs. BLAST was used to align contigs to IMGT TRBV, TRBD and TRBJ reference genes, and CDR3 was defined according to IMGT. Any clonotype with a frequency above 0.1% was classified as a highly expanded clone. Shannon entropy was used to measure repertoire diversity, and the Gini coefficient was used to measure V-J evenness. A clonotype was considered public if more than one individual shared it. TCRdb trimmed the raw reads at Q25, called clones with MiXCR and kept productive beta chains. Entries are consolidated by CDR3 protein sequence, retaining the most common genes and DNA. The V and J calls reflect TCRdb's pipeline rather than the authors' work. Recorded for this sample are approximately 400,000 distinct CDR3 sequences; 23% of them occurred a single time. The top ten clones comprise about a quarter of the sample.

The time point label, read with the paper, signifies: persistent/refractory GD, antithyroid drugs over 5 years with positive TRAb. RNA was extracted from PBMCs in TRIzol for both TCR sequencing and RNA sequencing. The diagnosis of Graves' disease followed American Thyroid Association guidelines. Patients were recruited from an endocrinology department in Xi'an, China. From each patient, 7.5 to 9.5 milliliters of peripheral blood was collected into an EDTA anticoagulant tube. PBMCs were isolated by Ficoll Paque Plus density gradient separation without further T cell sorting. RNA quality was checked with an Agilent 2100 Bioanalyzer and agarose gel, and concentration with a NanoDrop 2000.

The TCR originated in a female donor with Graves disease. Specimen: peripheral blood mononuclear cells (PBMCs), collected when the disease was refractory, from a patient treated with antithyroid drugs. The V and J genes are TRBV20-1 and TRBJ1-5; the D gene assignment is ambiguous. The CDR3 in this case is CSARTRTQPQHF. In nucleotide form, the sequence is TGCAGTGCTAGGACCAGGACTCAGCCCCAGCATTTT.